This record covers a single T cell receptor beta chain. The source of the sample is a study of radiation and T cells in renal cell carcinoma. Measured with immunoSEQ multiplex PCR; TCRdb has only the in-frame clones, and not every one. This table has about 9,700 clones, less than 80% appearing once. This sample's treatment: treatment-naive control, cytoreductive nephrectomy. Trimming removed 2 bases from V and 7 bases from J, with 12 bases in between. From germline, CDR1 is GTSNPN and CDR2 SVGIG (reference sequence). The CDR3 length is 13 residues. The sequence derives from a man aged 60 to 75 with renal cell carcinoma. Sequencing used tumor tissue, obtained from a patient whose treatment was nephrectomy without radiotherapy. The chain recombines TRBV30 with TRBJ1-5; D gene uncertain. The CDR3 DNA reads TGTGCCTGGAGTATTGGGAACGGGCAGCCCCAGCATTTT. It codes for CAWSIGNGQPQHF.